The 19 T cell receptor beta chains in this list originate from one sample, sequenced in a study of cytomegalovirus exposure and HLA in healthy donors. PCR primers comprised 60 Vbeta and 13 Jbeta primers. The table came from immunoSEQ multiplex PCR; TCRdb's copy has only in-frame clones and leaves some out. The sample yields about 41,000 clones, of which the top ten take up more than 5%. Material for sequencing was PBMCs. The receptors derive from a man aged 25 to 45 in good health and CMV-seronegative.

This chain uses TRBV10-3 with TRBJ1-6; D is perhaps TRBD1 (5 bases). V lost 5 bases, J lost 6 bases, and 11 bases lay in between. CDR1 is ENHRY, CDR2 SYGVKD, per germline. The CDR3 sequence is 14 residues long. The CDR3: CAISQDRFNSPLHF. CDR3 DNA: TGTGCCATCAGTCAAGACAGATTTAATTCACCCCTCCACTTT.

The chain recombines TRBV7-9 with TRBJ2-7; 9 positions agree with TRBD1. The V gene's germline CDR1 is SEHNR and CDR2 FQNEAQ (reference sequence). The CDR3 spans 13 residues. The V and J ends lost 11 bases and 2 bases, in that order; junction bases with no gene match: 7. The CDR3 here is CAGGQGHPYEQYF. The CDR3 region has the DNA TGTGCCGGGGGACAGGGCCACCCCTACGAGCAGTACTTC.

CDR3 nucleotides: TGTGCCAGCAGCTTTACATGGACAGGGGGTTTCACAGATACGCAGTATTTT. Residues: CASSFTWTGGFTDTQYF. The chain employs TRBV9 and TRBJ2-3, with 10 bases aligning to TRBD1. Trimming at V came to 4 bases and at J to 2 bases, leaving 10 bases not matched to a gene. The CDR3 has 17 amino acids. Germline V CDR1 and CDR2: SGDLS, YYNGEE.

With respect to this clone: At one end, the junction sequence differs from germline, possibly due to a read error. The chain employs TRBV5-8 and TRBJ2-3; 8 bases align to TRBD2. CDR1 is SGHTS and CDR2 is YDEGEE in the germline V gene. There are 16 residues in the CDR3. CDR3 sequence reads: CASSLFQRESTDKQYF. CDR3 sequence (DNA): TGTGCCAGCAGCTTGTTTCAGCGGGAGAGCACAGATAAGCAGTATTTT.

The chain joins TRBV6-5 to TRBJ1-6; possible D gene TRBD1, 5 bases. V was clipped by 6 bases and J by 10 bases, with 19 bases between them. The CDR3 covers 15 residues. Germline V lookup: CDR1 MNHEY, CDR2 SVGAGI. The CDR3 spells CASRPTERGRSPLHF. CDR3 coding DNA: TGTGCCAGCAGGCCCACCGAAAGGGGTCGATCACCCCTCCACTTT.

The chain uses TRBV2 and TRBJ2-2, with a weak D call TRBD2 (7 bases). The germline V gene encodes CDR1 SNHLY and CDR2 FYNNEI. CDR3 length: 14 amino acids. The germline V and J ends were trimmed by 9 bases and 1 base, with 12 bases remaining between them. The CDR3 loop is CASTGRGNTGELFF. Here the CDR3 DNA reads TGTGCCAGTACAGGGAGGGGGAACACCGGGGAGCTGTTTTTT.

V gene TRBV29-1 combines with J gene TRBJ2-1; a weak D match, TRBD1 (5 bases). The ends were cut back, 4 bases at V and 5 bases at J, with 12 bases in the middle. The germline CDR1 and CDR2 sequences are SQVTM and ANQGSEA. The CDR3 has 13 amino acids. The CDR3 is CSVGPGSDNEQFF. Here the CDR3 DNA reads TGCAGCGTTGGACCAGGGTCAGACAATGAGCAGTTCTTC.

The genes are TRBV7-9 and TRBJ2-7, with 10 bases aligning to TRBD2. Per germline, CDR1 SEHNR and CDR2 FQNEAQ (reference sequence). V was pared by 4 bases and J by 3 bases, with 6 bases of the junction left unmatched. This CDR3 is built from 15 residues. The CDR3 spells CASSSLAGESYEQYF. In nucleotides, the CDR3 is TGTGCCAGCAGCTCCCTAGCGGGGGAAAGCTACGAGCAGTACTTC.

J is TRBJ1-5 and V is TRBV27; TRBD1 matches 8 bases. The length of the CDR3 is 17 residues. CDR1 MNHEY and CDR2 SMNVEV come from the germline V gene (reference sequence). The V segment lost 6 bases and the J segment 0 bases; nucleotides outside the gene matches: 10. CDR3 sequence (DNA): TGTGCCAGCAGACACGGACAGGGCCTATATAGCAATCAGCCCCAGCATTTT. This encodes CASRHGQGLYSNQPQHF.

The rearrangement uses TRBV25-1 and TRBJ2-2; 10 bases are shared with TRBD1. Trimming cost V 3 bases and J 4 bases; bases outside gene matches: 5. The germline V gene has CDR1 MGHDK and CDR2 SYGVNS. CDR3 size: 16 residues. CDR3 DNA sequence: TGTGCCAGCAGTGATCAGGGGACAGGGGTCACCGGGGAGCTGTTTTTT. Translation gives CASSDQGTGVTGELFF.

This chain uses TRBV9 with TRBJ1-5; D is unclear. This CDR3 has 13 residues. The germline V and J ends were trimmed by 3 bases and 6 bases, with 10 bases remaining between them. Per the germline V gene, CDR1 is SGDLS and CDR2 is YYNGEE. The CDR3 sequence is CASSGEGFQPQHF. CDR3 DNA sequence: TGTGCCAGCAGCGGGGAGGGTTTTCAGCCCCAGCATTTT.

The genes are TRBV27 and TRBJ2-5; D is possibly TRBD2 (6 bases). The CDR3 covers 11 residues. V gave up 5 bases and J gave up 7 bases, with 8 bases separating them. Germline-derived CDR1 and CDR2 are MNHEY and SMNVEV (reference sequence). CDR3 amino acids: CASSRAGTQYF. CDR3 in DNA: TGTGCCAGCAGTAGAGCGGGGACCCAGTACTTC.

The genes are TRBV7-6 and TRBJ2-1, with 13 bases matching TRBD2. The CDR3 runs to 16 residues. Germline V lookup: CDR1 SGHVS, CDR2 FNYEAQ. Trimming removed 5 bases from V and 5 bases from J; junction bases left unmatched: 6. This chain's CDR3 is CASSRTSGSPDNEQFF. The CDR3 DNA reads TGTGCCAGCAGCAGGACTAGCGGGAGCCCCGACAATGAGCAGTTCTTC.

This chain joins TRBV7-2 and TRBJ1-2, with D maybe TRBD1 (5 bases). The V and J ends lost 5 bases and 8 bases respectively, with 18 bases between them. The CDR3 runs to 14 residues. Germline CDR1 SGHTA, CDR2 FQGNSA. CDR3 amino acids: CASSLQQGTIGYTF. In DNA, the CDR3 is TGTGCCAGCAGCCTCCAGCAGGGAACTATCGGCTACACCTTC.

The V gene is TRBV6-1, the J gene TRBJ1-3; weak D call: TRBD1 (5 bases). Trimming left V 5 bases short and J 4 bases short, with 15 bases between. The CDR3 consists of 15 residues. Germline V gene sequence: CDR1 MNHNS, CDR2 SASEGT. CDR3 coding DNA: TGTGCCAGCAGTCCGAGACAGAGCAAAGGAAACACCATATATTTT. Protein product: CASSPRQSKGNTIYF.

The chain couples TRBV28 to TRBJ1-4; perhaps TRBD1 as D (6 bases). V was cut by 6 bases and J by 2 bases, with 10 bases left in between. Germline V gene lookup returns CDR1 MDHEN and CDR2 SYDVKM. The CDR3 sequence is 14 residues long. The CDR3 region has the DNA TGTGCCAGCAGCGGACAGTTGACTAATGAAAAACTGTTTTTT. This encodes CASSGQLTNEKLFF.

The V call is TRBV7-6, the J call TRBJ1-1, with 9 bases matching TRBD1. V lost 6 bases, J lost 1 base, and 12 bases stayed unmatched. From germline, CDR1 is SGHVS and CDR2 FNYEAQ. The CDR3 covers 17 residues. CDR3 sequence reads: CASSMKGQGLRNTEAFF. The CDR3, as DNA: TGTGCCAGCAGTATGAAGGGACAGGGTTTGAGGAACACTGAAGCTTTCTTT.

The CDR3 nucleotides read TGTGCCAGCAGTTTAGACTTTCGACGAGGGAGCACTGAAGCTTTCTTT. Protein sequence: CASSLDFRRGSTEAFF. The chain carries TRBV27 and TRBJ1-1; D is unresolved. This CDR3 has 16 residues. Trimming removed 2 bases from V and 4 bases from J, with 17 bases in between. CDR1 and CDR2 (germline): MNHEY, SMNVEV (reference sequence).

This chain uses TRBV11-2 with TRBJ2-6; D is uncertain. Looked up from germline, CDR1 is SGHAT and CDR2 is FQNNGV. The CDR3 length is 14 residues. With 4 bases removed from V and 1 base from J, the gap between germline ends came to 5 bases. This CDR3 is CASSSRSGANVLTF. The CDR3 DNA reads TGTGCCAGCAGCTCCCGTTCTGGGGCCAACGTCCTGACTTTC. Variable domain in full (rest from reference TRBV11-2 and TRBJ2-6): EAGVAQSPRYKIIEKRQSVAFWCNPISGHATLYWYQQILGQGPKLLIQFQNNGVVDDSQLPKDRFSAERLKGVDSTLKIQPAKLEDSAVYLCASSSRSGANVLTFGAGSRLTVL.